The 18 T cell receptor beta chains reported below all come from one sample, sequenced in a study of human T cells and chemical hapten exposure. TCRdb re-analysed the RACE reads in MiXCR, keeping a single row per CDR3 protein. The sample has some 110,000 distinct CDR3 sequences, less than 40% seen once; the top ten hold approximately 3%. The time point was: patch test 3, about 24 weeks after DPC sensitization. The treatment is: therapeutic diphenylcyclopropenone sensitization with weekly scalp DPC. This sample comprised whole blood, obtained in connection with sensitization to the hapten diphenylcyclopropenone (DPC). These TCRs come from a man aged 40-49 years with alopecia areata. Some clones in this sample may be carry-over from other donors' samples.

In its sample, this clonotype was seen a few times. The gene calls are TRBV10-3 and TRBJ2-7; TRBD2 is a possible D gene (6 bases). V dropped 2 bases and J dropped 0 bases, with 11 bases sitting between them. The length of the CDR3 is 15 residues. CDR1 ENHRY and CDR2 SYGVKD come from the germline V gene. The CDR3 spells CAISEGGDPSYEQYF. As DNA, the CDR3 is TGTGCCATCAGTGAGGGCGGGGATCCCTCCTACGAGCAGTACTTC.

CDR3 DNA: TGTGCCAGCAGCTTAGGCTCCCGAGACACTAACTACGAGCAGTACTTC. This sequence encodes CASSLGSRDTNYEQYF. The rearrangement joins TRBV7-6 to TRBJ2-7; D not certain. V dropped 1 base and J dropped 3 bases, with 16 bases sitting between them. CDR1 and CDR2 (germline): SGHVS, FNYEAQ. The CDR3 runs 16 residues.

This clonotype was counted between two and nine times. The CDR3 spells CASSYDGKGTQYF. The CDR3 DNA reads as TGCGCCAGCAGCTACGACGGGAAAGGGACCCAGTACTTC. The chain joins TRBV5-1 to TRBJ2-5; D may be TRBD2 (5 bases). V was cut by 3 bases and J by 7 bases, with 13 bases left in between. Germline CDR1 and CDR2: SGHRS and YFSETQ. This CDR3 is 13 amino acids long. Based on the CDR3 plus reference TRBV5-1 and TRBJ2-5, the full variable domain is KAGVTQTPRYLIKTRGQQVTLSCSPISGHRSVSWYQQTPGQGLQFLFEYFSETQRNKGNFPGRFSGRQFSNSRSEMNVSTLELGDSALYLCASSYDGKGTQYFGPGTRLLVL.

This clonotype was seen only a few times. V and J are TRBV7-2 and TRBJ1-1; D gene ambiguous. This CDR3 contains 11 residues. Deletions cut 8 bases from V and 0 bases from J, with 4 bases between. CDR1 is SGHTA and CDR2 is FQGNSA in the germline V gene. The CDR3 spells CASSVNTEAFF. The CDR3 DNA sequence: TGTGCCAGCTCCGTGAACACTGAAGCTTTCTTT. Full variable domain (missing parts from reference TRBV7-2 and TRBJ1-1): GAGVSQSPSNKVTEKGKDVELRCDPISGHTALYWYRQSLGQGLEFLIYFQGNSAPDKSGLPSDRFSAERTGGSVSTLTIQRTQQEDSAVYLCASSVNTEAFFGQGTRLTVV.

CDR3 nucleotides: TGTGCCAGCAGTCAGTTCGGGGGGACCCAGTACTTC. It yields the protein CASSQFGGTQYF. The chain recombines TRBV6-5 with TRBJ2-5; a possible D gene is TRBD2 (6 bases). Trimming took 5 bases from V and 7 from J, leaving 11 bases between them. In germline, CDR1 is MNHEY, CDR2 SVGAGI. This CDR3 contains 12 residues.

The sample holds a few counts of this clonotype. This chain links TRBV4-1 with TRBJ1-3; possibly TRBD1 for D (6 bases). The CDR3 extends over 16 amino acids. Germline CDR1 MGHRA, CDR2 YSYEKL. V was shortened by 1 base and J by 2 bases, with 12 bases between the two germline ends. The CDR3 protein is CASSQATGQTGNTIYF. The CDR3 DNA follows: TGCGCCAGCAGCCAAGCTACCGGACAGACTGGAAACACCATATATTTT.

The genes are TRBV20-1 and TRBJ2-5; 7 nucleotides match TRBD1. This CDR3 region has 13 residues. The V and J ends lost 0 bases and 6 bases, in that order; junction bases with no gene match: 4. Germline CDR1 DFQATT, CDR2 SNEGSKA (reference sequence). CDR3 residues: CSARDRGTQTQYF. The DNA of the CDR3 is TGCAGTGCTAGAGACAGGGGGACACAGACCCAGTACTTC.

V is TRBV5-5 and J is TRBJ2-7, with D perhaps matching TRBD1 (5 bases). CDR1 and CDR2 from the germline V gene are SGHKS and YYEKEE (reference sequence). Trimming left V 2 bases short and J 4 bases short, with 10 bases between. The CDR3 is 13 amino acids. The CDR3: CASSFFPGYEQYV. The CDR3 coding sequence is TGTGCCAGCAGCTTTTTTCCAGGGTACGAGCAGTACGTC.

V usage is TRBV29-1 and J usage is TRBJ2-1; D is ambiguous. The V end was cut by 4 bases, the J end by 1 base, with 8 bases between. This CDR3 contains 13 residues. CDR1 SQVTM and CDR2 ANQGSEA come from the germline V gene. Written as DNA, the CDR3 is TGCAGCGTTGGAACGGAGTCCTACAATGAGCAGTTCTTC. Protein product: CSVGTESYNEQFF.

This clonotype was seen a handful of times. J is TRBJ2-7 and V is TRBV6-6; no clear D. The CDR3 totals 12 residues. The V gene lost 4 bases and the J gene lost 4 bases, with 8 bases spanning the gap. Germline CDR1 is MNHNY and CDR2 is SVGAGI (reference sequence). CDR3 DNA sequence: TGTGCCAGCAGTTCCACGAAATACGAGCAGTACGTC. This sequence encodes CASSSTKYEQYV.

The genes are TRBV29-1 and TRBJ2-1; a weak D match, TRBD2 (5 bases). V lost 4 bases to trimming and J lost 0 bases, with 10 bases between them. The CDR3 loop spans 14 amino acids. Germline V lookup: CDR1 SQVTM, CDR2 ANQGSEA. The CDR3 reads CSVVPGSSYNEQFF. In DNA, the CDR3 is TGCAGCGTTGTTCCGGGGAGCTCCTACAATGAGCAGTTCTTC.

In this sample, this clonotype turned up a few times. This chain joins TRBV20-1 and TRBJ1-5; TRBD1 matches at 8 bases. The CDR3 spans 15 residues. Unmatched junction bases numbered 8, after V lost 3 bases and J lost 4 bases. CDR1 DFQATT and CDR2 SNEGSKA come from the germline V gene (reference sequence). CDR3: CSASQGAVTNQPQHF. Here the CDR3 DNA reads TGCAGTGCTAGTCAGGGGGCAGTGACAAATCAGCCCCAGCATTTT.

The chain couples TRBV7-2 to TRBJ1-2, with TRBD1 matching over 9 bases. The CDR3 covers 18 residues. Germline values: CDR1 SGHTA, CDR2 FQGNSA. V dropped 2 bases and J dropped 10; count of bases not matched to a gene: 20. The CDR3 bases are TGTGCCAGCAGCTTAAGTGGTGGGTTGGAGGGACAGGGTCCACTCTACACCTTC. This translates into CASSLSGGLEGQGPLYTF.

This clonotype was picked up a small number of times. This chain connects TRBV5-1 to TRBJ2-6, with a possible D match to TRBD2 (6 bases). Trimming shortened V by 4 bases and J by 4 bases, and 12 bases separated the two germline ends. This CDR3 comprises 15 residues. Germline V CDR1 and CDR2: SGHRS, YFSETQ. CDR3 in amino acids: CASSGGTHGANVLTF. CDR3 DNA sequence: TGCGCCAGCAGCGGCGGGACCCACGGGGCCAACGTCCTGACTTTC.

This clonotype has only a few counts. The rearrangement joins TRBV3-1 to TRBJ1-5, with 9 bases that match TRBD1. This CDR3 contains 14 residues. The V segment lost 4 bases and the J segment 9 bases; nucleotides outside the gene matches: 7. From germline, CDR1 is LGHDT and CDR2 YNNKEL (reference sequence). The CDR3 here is CASSPGTGLVPQHF. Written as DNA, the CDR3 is TGTGCCAGCAGCCCTGGGACAGGGTTGGTGCCCCAGCATTTT. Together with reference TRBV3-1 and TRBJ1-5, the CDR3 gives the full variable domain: DTAVSQTPKYLVTQMGNDKSIKCEQNLGHDTMYWYKQDSKKFLKIMFSYNNKELIINETVPNRFSPKSPDKAHLNLHINSLELGDSAVYFCASSPGTGLVPQHFGDGTRLSIL.

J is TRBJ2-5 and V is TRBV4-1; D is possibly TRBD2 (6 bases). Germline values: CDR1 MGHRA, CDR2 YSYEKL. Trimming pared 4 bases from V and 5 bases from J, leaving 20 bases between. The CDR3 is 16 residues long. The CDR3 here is CASSLLTKGGQETQYF. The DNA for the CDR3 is TGCGCCAGCAGCCTCCTTACCAAGGGAGGTCAGGAGACCCAGTACTTC.

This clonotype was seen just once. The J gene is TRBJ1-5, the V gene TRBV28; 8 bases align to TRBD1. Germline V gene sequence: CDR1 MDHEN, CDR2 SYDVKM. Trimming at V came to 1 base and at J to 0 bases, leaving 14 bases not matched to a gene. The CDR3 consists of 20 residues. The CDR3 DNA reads TGTGCCAGCAGTTTATTGGCGACAGGGGCAGTCAGCTATAGCAATCAGCCCCAGCATTTT. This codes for CASSLLATGAVSYSNQPQHF.

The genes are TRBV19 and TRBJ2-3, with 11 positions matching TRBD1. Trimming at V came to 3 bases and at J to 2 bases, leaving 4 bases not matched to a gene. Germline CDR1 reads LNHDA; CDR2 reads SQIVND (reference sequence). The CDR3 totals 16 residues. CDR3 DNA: TGTGCCAGTAGTATGGGGACAGGGGGGAACACAGATACGCAGTATTTT. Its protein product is CASSMGTGGNTDTQYF.